The TCR beta chain described here comes from a study of blood T cell repertoires in COVID-19 (dated by TCRdb to about 2020). Regarding the research as a whole: Samples from collaborators originated in the United States, Italy and Spain and spanned both the acute and convalescent phases of COVID-19. A freely available public database, intended as a resource for researchers studying the immune response to SARS-CoV-2, is where the repertoires were released. Where available, HLA class I and class II types were obtained from metadata supplied by the sample provider rather than from assay-based typing. The sample metadata nearly always contained a de-identified subject ID, COVID-19 status, age in years and sex. The material from the prospective study consisted of cDNA or gDNA derived from T cells, B-cell-depleted T cells, or PBMCs. Samples came from the ongoing ImmuneRACE study (first 160 participants) plus 1,254 subjects from 6 global collaborators. Subjects who had been exposed to COVID-19, were actively infected with it, or had recovered from it provided the deeply sampled blood TCRbeta repertoires that made up the dataset. The full study reports these points: The amount of clinical and demographic metadata varied by source and participant and was provided uncurated.

Trimming accounts for 6 bases at V and 2 bases at J, while the number of junction bases matched to no gene is 8. From the cysteine through the phenylalanine, the CDR3 covers 16 amino acids. Of the read, only the CDR3 DNA is kept; its 48 bases are in frame from base 1. For CDR1 and CDR2, the germline V gene lists MDHEN and SYDVKM. TCRbeta CDR3 regions were amplified from genomic DNA using the immunoSEQ Assay, a bias-controlled multiplex PCR. In the original analysis: Nucleated cell counts per sample were estimated from amplification of reference gene primers within the assay. To quantify the absolute abundance of each unique TCRbeta CDR3 rearrangement, sequence reads were collapsed and filtered. For each sample, productive Simpson clonality was calculated as the square root of Simpson's diversity index over productive rearrangements. TCRdb retrieved this table from immuneACCESS and kept in-frame rearrangements only. Not all clones are present; in checked studies, unresolved V genes account for under half, and no reason is known for the remainder. The V and J calls and clone size are taken from that table; D and trimming were inferred from the DNA. This sample holds around 400,000 clones; around nine tenths were observed only once. The ten most abundant clones make up about 1.8% of the sample.

In the prospective study, participants were roughly 18 to 89 years old, resided in fewer than 25 geographic areas of the United States, and were enrolled through a virtual design. In the prospective study, cohorts were assigned on the basis of participant-reported clinical history obtained from a screening survey and a study questionnaire. Recovered participants in ImmuneRACE Cohort 3 were defined as having two consecutive negative NP/OP PCR tests, clearance from a healthcare professional, or resolution of symptoms. In the prospective study, whole blood, serum and a nasopharyngeal or oropharyngeal swab were collected from each participant by mobile phlebotomists. Over an approximately two-month period, participants in the prospective study had the option of providing additional blood draws and questionnaires. Blood samples from the prospective study were shipped frozen or at room temperature prior to DNA extraction.

Regarding this clone: What antigen it recognizes has not been identified. Base qualities were left out, and no much larger clone turns up one base away.

The V and J genes are TRBV28 and TRBJ1-5, with 9 middle bases fitting TRBD1. This clonotype was obtained from a woman in her 30s who had recovered from COVID-19. Material for sequencing was PBMCs or T cells enriched from blood (not recorded which). The DNA is TGTGCCAGCAGAGAACTACGGGACAGGGGCAATCAGCCCCAGCATTTT. Translated, it reads CASRELRDRGNQPQHF.